Below, 17 T cell receptor beta chains from the same sample are listed, as sequenced in a study of vaccination and CD4 T cells after COVID-19. The treatment: roughly 10-day PBMC culture with coronavirus spike peptide pools or control peptides (ViraFEST assay). According to the study, CD4+ T cells from the unexposed donor were gathered ahead of the COVID-19 pandemic (2011-2018). What these receptors recognize is not known. With the Oncomine TCR Beta short-read assay, DNA from cultured CD4+ T cells was sequenced. Genomic DNA was taken out of cultured CD4+ T cells by extraction. Each CDR3 protein gets one entry after TCRdb re-called the PCR reads with MiXCR. The sample carries 10,000 or so distinct CDR3 sequences, around a third recorded once. The material sequenced was CD4+ T cells from blood, cultured in vitro. The receptors were sampled from a human donor in good health.

This clonotype was found a few times. The chain employs TRBV27 and TRBJ2-7; 8 bases match TRBD2. The CDR3 is 14 amino acids. Germline CDR1 MNHEY, CDR2 SMNVEV (reference sequence). With V trimmed by 3 bases and J by 1 base, 2 bases remained unmatched. The DNA of the CDR3 is TGTGCCAGCAGTTTGCCGGGGGGGTCCTACGAGCAGTACTTC. As protein: CASSLPGGSYEQYF.

This clonotype came up a few times. V and J are TRBV20-1 and TRBJ2-7; 12 bases map to TRBD1. The CDR3 spans 14 residues. CDR1 is DFQATT, CDR2 SNEGSKA, per germline (reference sequence). J was trimmed by 6 bases and V by 6 bases; bases with no gene match: 9. In DNA form, the CDR3 reads TGCAGTGCCAAACCGGGACAGGGGGCTTCCGAGCAGTACTTC. This gives the protein CSAKPGQGASEQYF.

This clonotype was counted a few times. The rearrangement links TRBV15 to TRBJ2-3; weak D call: TRBD2 (7 bases). V gave up 0 bases and J gave up 3 bases, with 13 bases separating them. The CDR3 has 16 residues. Germline values: CDR1 LNHNV, CDR2 YYDKDF (reference sequence). Here the CDR3 reads CATSRDLRGGTDTQYF. The CDR3 DNA sequence: TGTGCCACCAGCAGAGATCTGAGGGGGGGGACAGATACGCAGTATTTT. The full variable domain, rest sourced from reference TRBV15 and TRBJ2-3, is DAMVIQNPRYQVTQFGKPVTLSCSQTLNHNVMYWYQQKSSQAPKLLFHYYDKDFNNEADTPDNFQSRRPNTSFCFLDIRSPGLGDTAMYLCATSRDLRGGTDTQYFGPGTRLTVL.

This clonotype turned up a few times. V usage is TRBV29-1 and J usage is TRBJ1-2, with D unresolved. The germline V gene has CDR1 SQVTM and CDR2 ANQGSEA. V lost 4 bases to trimming and J lost 4 bases, with 10 bases between them. The CDR3 covers 12 residues. This CDR3 is CSVVRAPYGYTF. CDR3 DNA: TGCAGCGTTGTCCGCGCCCCCTATGGCTACACCTTC.

The sample holds a few counts of this clonotype. The chain is built from TRBV2 and TRBJ1-3; possible D gene TRBD1, 5 bases. The V end lost 6 bases, the J end lost 2 bases, and 8 bases lay between the germline ends. This CDR3 spans 13 amino acids. The germline V gene has CDR1 SNHLY and CDR2 FYNNEI. CDR3 sequence: CASRQGAGNTIYF. The CDR3 DNA reads as TGTGCCAGCAGGCAGGGTGCTGGAAACACCATATATTTT.

This clonotype appeared a few times. This chain joins TRBV10-3 and TRBJ2-7; 10 bases align to TRBD1. Trimming removed 4 bases from V and 5 bases from J; junction bases left unmatched: 5. CDR1 ENHRY and CDR2 SYGVKD come from the germline V gene. The CDR3 consists of 14 residues. The CDR3 region is CAISGRQGANEQYF. The DNA of the CDR3 is TGTGCCATCAGTGGGAGACAGGGGGCGAACGAGCAGTACTTC.

The J gene is TRBJ1-5, the V gene TRBV21-1; the tabulated D call, TRBD1, remains unverified against the DNA. TRBV21-1 is reported as a pseudogene. The CDR3 length is 15 residues. The CDR3: CASSARDRVNQPQHF. The CDR3 coding sequence is TGTGCCAGCAGCGCGCGGGACAGGGTGAATCAGCCCCAGCATTTT.

The J gene is TRBJ1-2, the V gene TRBV6-1; D unclear. The CDR3 loop spans 12 amino acids. Per the germline V gene, CDR1 is MNHNS and CDR2 is SASEGT. V gave up 5 bases and J gave up 7 bases, with 11 bases separating them. CDR3 nucleotides: TGTGCCAGCAGTACGGTTCGATCTGGCTACACCTTC. It encodes CASSTVRSGYTF.

This clonotype came up a few times. The chain uses TRBV27 and TRBJ1-1; D gene unclear. The CDR3 extends over 13 amino acids. The V and J ends lost 2 bases and 3 bases respectively, with 7 bases between them. Germline CDR1 is MNHEY and CDR2 is SMNVEV (reference sequence). The CDR3 region has the DNA TGTGCCAGCAGTTTACTGGCAGACACTGAAGCTTTCTTT. It codes for CASSLLADTEAFF.

This chain links TRBV19 with TRBJ1-5; D is uncertain. The CDR3 is 13 amino acids. Germline V gives CDR1 LNHDA, CDR2 SQIVND (reference sequence). V gave up 1 base and J gave up 5 bases, with 6 bases separating them. CDR3 sequence reads: CASSIGRDQPQHF. For the CDR3, the DNA is TGTGCCAGTAGTATAGGGAGGGATCAGCCCCAGCATTTT.

This clonotype was observed a handful of times. The CDR3 loop is CAISESGRGRIDSLYEQYF. DNA of the CDR3: TGTGCCATCAGTGAGTCGGGGCGTGGACGGATAGACAGCCTATACGAGCAGTACTTC. The rearrangement joins TRBV10-3 to TRBJ2-7, with D maybe TRBD1 (5 bases). Germline V lookup: CDR1 ENHRY, CDR2 SYGVKD. V was shortened by 0 bases and J by 4 bases, with 25 bases between the two germline ends. This CDR3 contains 19 residues.

Only one count was recorded for this clonotype. This chain links TRBV12-3 or TRBV12-4 with TRBJ1-2, with D perhaps matching TRBD1 (6 bases). Trimming removed 3 bases at V and 7 bases at J, with 9 bases between. This CDR3 region has 12 residues. In DNA, the CDR3 is TGTGCCAGCAGTTTGGGGGGGCGTGGCTACACCTTC. This translates into CASSLGGRGYTF.

This clonotype was seen more than once but under ten times. J is TRBJ1-2 and V is TRBV6-2 or TRBV6-3; D perhaps matches TRBD1 (6 bases). Between the trimmed V and J ends, which lost 6 bases and 6 bases, there was a span of 20 bases. Germline CDR1 is MNHEY and CDR2 is SVGEGT. This CDR3 is built from 15 residues. For the CDR3, the DNA is TGTGCCAGCAGGCCCCGGGGGCTCACGGGAGATGGCTACACCTTC. This codes for CASRPRGLTGDGYTF.

J is TRBJ2-1 and V is TRBV6-2 or TRBV6-3, with TRBD2 matching 12 bases. The CDR3 extends over 15 amino acids. Losses at the gene ends were 2 bases for V and 9 bases for J; bases not matched to a gene: 5. Looked up from germline, CDR1 is MNHEY and CDR2 is SVGEGT. The DNA of the CDR3 is TGTGCCAGCAGTTACCGGGCTAGCGGGAGGGTTGAGCAGTTCTTC. Translated, it gives CASSYRASGRVEQFF.

This clonotype has a handful of counts. The genes are TRBV6-4 and TRBJ2-3; 8 positions match TRBD1. This CDR3 comprises 15 residues. Germline V gives CDR1 MRHNA, CDR2 SNTAGT. V dropped 2 bases and J dropped 2; count of bases not matched to a gene: 3. CDR3: CASSDGTGHTDTQYF. The CDR3 DNA reads as TGTGCCAGCAGTGACGGGACAGGCCACACAGATACGCAGTATTTT.

The gene calls are TRBV6-2 or TRBV6-3 and TRBJ2-5; 9 positions agree with TRBD1. Germline CDR1 MNHEY, CDR2 SVGEGT. The CDR3 is 18 residues long. J gave up 1 base and V 0 bases, and 9 bases lay outside the gene matches. CDR3 sequence reads: CASSYSTGGANTQETQYF. The DNA of the CDR3 is TGTGCCAGCAGTTACTCGACAGGGGGGGCGAATACCCAAGAGACCCAGTACTTC.

This clonotype showed up just a few times. The chain's CDR3 is CAWTGLQSALHF. CDR3 DNA sequence: TGTGCCTGGACCGGGTTACAGTCGGCCCTCCACTTT. The gene calls are TRBV30 and TRBJ1-6; no reliable D call. Per the germline V gene, CDR1 is GTSNPN and CDR2 is SVGIG (reference sequence). The V and J ends lost 4 bases and 14 bases respectively, with 15 bases between them. The CDR3 is 12 residues long. Full variable domain (rest looked up from reference TRBV30 and TRBJ1-6): SQTIHQWPATLVQPVGSPLSLECTVEGTSNPNLYWYRQAAGRGLQLLFYSVGIGQISSEVPQNLSASRPQDRQFILSSKKLLLSDSGFYLCAWTGLQSALHFGNGTRLTVT.